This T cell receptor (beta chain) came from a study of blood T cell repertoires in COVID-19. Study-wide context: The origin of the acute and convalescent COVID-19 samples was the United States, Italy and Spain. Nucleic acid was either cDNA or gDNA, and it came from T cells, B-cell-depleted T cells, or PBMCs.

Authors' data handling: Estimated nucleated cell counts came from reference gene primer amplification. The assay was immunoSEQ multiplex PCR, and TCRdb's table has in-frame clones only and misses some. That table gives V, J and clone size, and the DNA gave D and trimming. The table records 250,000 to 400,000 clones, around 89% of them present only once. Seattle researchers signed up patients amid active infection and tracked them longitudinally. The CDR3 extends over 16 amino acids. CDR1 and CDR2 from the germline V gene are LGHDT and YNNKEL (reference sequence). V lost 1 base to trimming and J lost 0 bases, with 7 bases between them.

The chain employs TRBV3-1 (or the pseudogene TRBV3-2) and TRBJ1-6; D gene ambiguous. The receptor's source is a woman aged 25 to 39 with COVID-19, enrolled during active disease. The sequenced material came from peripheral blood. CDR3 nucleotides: TGTGCCAGCAGCCAAGCAGGCCGCTCCTATAATTCACCCCTCCACTTT. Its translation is CASSQAGRSYNSPLHF.